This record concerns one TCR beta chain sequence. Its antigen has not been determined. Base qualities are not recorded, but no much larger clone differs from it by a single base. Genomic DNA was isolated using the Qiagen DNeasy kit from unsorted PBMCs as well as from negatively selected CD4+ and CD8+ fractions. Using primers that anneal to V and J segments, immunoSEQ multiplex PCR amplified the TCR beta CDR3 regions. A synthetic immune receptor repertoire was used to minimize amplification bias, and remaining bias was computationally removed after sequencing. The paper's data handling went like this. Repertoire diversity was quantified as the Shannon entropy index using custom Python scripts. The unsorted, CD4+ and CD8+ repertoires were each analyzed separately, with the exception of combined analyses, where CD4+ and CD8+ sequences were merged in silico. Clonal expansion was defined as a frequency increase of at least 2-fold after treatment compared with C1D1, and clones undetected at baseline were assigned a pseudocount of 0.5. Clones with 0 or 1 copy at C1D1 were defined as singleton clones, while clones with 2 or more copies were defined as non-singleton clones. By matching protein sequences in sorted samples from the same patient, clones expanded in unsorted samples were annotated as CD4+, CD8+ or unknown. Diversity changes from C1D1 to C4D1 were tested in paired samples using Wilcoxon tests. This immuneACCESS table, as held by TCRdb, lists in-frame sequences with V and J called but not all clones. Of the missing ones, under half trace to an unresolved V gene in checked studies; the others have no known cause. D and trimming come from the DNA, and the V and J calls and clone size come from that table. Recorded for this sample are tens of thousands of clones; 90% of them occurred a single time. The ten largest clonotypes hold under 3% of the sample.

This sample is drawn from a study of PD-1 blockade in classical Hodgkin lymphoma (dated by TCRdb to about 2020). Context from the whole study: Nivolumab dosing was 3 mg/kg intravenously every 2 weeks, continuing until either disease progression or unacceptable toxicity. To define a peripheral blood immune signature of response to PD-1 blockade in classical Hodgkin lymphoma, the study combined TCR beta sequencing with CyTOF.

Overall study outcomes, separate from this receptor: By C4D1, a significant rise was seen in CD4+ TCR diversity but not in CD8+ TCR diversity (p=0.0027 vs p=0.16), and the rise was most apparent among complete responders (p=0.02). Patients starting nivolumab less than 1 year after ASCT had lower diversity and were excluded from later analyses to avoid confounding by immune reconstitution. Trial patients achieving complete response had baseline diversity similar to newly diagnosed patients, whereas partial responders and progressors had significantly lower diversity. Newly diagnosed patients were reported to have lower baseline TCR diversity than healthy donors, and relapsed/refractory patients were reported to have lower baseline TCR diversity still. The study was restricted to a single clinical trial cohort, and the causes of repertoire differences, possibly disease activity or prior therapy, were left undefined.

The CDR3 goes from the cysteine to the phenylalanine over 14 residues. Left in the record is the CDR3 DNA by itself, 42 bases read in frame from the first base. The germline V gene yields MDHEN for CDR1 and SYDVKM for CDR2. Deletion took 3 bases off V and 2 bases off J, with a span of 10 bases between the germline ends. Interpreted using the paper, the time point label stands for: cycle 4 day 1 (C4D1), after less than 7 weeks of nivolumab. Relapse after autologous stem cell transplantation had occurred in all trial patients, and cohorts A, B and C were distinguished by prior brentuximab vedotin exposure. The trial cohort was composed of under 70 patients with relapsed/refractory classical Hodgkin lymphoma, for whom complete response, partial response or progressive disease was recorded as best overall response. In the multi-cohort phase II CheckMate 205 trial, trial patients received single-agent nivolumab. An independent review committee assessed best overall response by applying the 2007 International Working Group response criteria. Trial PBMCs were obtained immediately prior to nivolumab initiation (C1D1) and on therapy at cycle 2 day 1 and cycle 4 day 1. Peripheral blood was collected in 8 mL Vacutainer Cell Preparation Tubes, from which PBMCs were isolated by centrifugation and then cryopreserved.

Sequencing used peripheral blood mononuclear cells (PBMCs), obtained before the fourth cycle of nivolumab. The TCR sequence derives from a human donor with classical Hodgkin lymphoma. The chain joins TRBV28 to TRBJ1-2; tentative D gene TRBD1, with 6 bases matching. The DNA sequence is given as TGTGCCAGCAGTTTCCCAGGACAGAACTATGGCTACACCTTC. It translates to CASSFPGQNYGYTF.